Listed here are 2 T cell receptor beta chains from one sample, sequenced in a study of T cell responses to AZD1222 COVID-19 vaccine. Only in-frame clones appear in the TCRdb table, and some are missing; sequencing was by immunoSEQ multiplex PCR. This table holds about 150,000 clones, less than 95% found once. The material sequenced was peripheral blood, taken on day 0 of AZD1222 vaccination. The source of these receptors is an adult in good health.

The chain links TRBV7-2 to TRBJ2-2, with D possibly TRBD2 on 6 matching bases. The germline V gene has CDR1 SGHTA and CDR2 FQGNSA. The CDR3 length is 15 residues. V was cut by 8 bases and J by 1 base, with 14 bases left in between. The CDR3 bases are TGTGCCAGCGATTCTTTGGGGGGGAACACCGGGGAGCTGTTTTTT. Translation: CASDSLGGNTGELFF.

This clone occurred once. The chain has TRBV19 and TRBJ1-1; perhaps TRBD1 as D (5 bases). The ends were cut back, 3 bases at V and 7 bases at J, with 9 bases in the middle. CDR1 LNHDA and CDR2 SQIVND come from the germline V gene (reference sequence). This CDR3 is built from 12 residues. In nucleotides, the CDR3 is TGTGCCAGTAGTATGGGGACGGGTGAAGCTTTCTTT. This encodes CASSMGTGEAFF.